The 22 T cell receptor beta chains listed next were all sequenced from one sample in a study of T cells in Graves' hyperthyroidism and ophthalmopathy. TCR beta CDR3 region amplification was performed from RNA transcripts. The HTBI set primed first-round TCR CDR3 RT-PCR. MiXCR, run by TCRdb on the multiplex PCR reads, gives a single entry per CDR3 protein. The table has roughly 630,000 distinct CDR3 sequences, 15% to 19% seen once. The sample consisted of blood. The receptors were gathered from a woman younger than 45 with Graves' hyperthyroidism.

A few counts support this clonotype. The CDR3 DNA follows: TGTGCCAGCAAAATGGAGGGGGCGAACACCGGGGAGCTGTTTTTT. This encodes CASKMEGANTGELFF. This chain connects TRBV6-1 to TRBJ2-2, with D possibly called TRBD1 or TRBD2 (6 bases each). Deletions cut 7 bases from V and 0 bases from J, with 12 bases between. There are 15 residues in the CDR3. The V gene's germline CDR1 is MNHNS and CDR2 SASEGT.

The V call is TRBV19, the J call TRBJ1-1; D gene ambiguous. V was trimmed by 5 bases and J by 0 bases, leaving 19 bases between them. Germline assignment: CDR1 LNHDA and CDR2 SQIVND (reference sequence). This CDR3 spans 17 amino acids. The CDR3 DNA reads TGTGCCAGTAGTCCCCGCGCTCGGGCCTCAATGAACACTGAAGCTTTCTTT. This translates into CASSPRARASMNTEAFF.

This clonotype was observed at least ten times. The chain is built from TRBV11-2 and TRBJ2-1; 8 bases line up with TRBD2. The CDR3 has 14 residues. The V segment lost 6 bases and the J segment 8 bases; nucleotides outside the gene matches: 9. Germline V CDR1 and CDR2: SGHAT, FQNNGV. As DNA, the CDR3 is TGTGCCAGCAGTTCAGCGGGAGAGGTATATGAGCAGTTCTTC. It codes for CASSSAGEVYEQFF.

This clonotype was observed a few times. The chain employs TRBV27 and TRBJ2-7; D uncertain. This CDR3 contains 13 residues. Looked up from germline, CDR1 is MNHEY and CDR2 is SMNVEV (reference sequence). Trimming cost V 4 bases and J 7 bases, with 14 bases left between them. The CDR3 nucleotides are TGTGCCAGCAGTTCTCGACGGTTGGGAGAGCAGTACTTC. Translated: CASSSRRLGEQYF.

The genes are TRBV24-1 and TRBJ2-1, with TRBD2 identical over 13 bases. The germline V gene encodes CDR1 KGHDR and CDR2 SFDVKD. Losses at the gene ends were 5 bases for V and 7 bases for J; bases not matched to a gene: 7. CDR3 length: 16 residues. The CDR3 protein is CATSAWTSGSRNEQFF. The CDR3 nucleotides are TGTGCCACCAGTGCCTGGACTAGCGGGAGCCGTAATGAGCAGTTCTTC.

CDR3 sequence (DNA): TGTGCCAGCAGCCAAGGGCCGGGACAGGTGTACATCTGGAACACTGAAGCTTTCTTT. Its protein product is CASSQGPGQVYIWNTEAFF. This chain links TRBV14 with TRBJ1-1; TRBD1 matches 8 bases. The V gene end was trimmed by 1 base and the J gene end by 1 base; junction bases not matched to a gene: 14. This CDR3 contains 19 residues. From germline, CDR1 is SGHDN and CDR2 FVKESK.

This clonotype was counted at least ten times. J is TRBJ2-7 and V is TRBV20-1, with 9 bases matching TRBD2. CDR3 size: 14 residues. The V segment lost 6 bases and the J segment 9 bases; nucleotides outside the gene matches: 15. The V gene's germline CDR1 is DFQATT and CDR2 SNEGSKA (reference sequence). In nucleotides, the CDR3 is TGCAGTGCCCCCCAGCTGGCGGGAGGGCCCCTGCAGTACTTC. Its protein product is CSAPQLAGGPLQYF.

This clonotype appeared many times. The chain recombines TRBV3-1 with TRBJ1-5, with a weak D call TRBD1 (5 bases). The V end lost 1 base, the J end lost 2 bases, and 12 bases lay between the germline ends. CDR1 and CDR2 (germline): LGHDT, YNNKEL (reference sequence). This CDR3 spans 16 amino acids. The CDR3 spells CASSQGRGTGNQPQHF. The CDR3 bases are TGTGCCAGCAGCCAAGGTAGGGGAACGGGCAATCAGCCCCAGCATTTT. Drawing the rest from reference TRBV3-1 and TRBJ1-5, the complete variable domain is DTAVSQTPKYLVTQMGNDKSIKCEQNLGHDTMYWYKQDSKKFLKIMFSYNNKELIINETVPNRFSPKSPDKAHLNLHINSLELGDSAVYFCASSQGRGTGNQPQHFGDGTRLSIL.

This clonotype occurred a few times. V and J are TRBV18 and TRBJ2-7; 7 bases match TRBD1. The CDR3 contains 15 residues. The V gene's germline CDR1 is KGHSH and CDR2 LQKENI. The V segment lost 3 bases and the J segment 6 bases; nucleotides outside the gene matches: 11. The CDR3 loop is CASSPRQGDTGEQYF. The CDR3 region has the DNA TGTGCCAGCTCACCGCGGCAGGGGGATACCGGCGAGCAGTACTTC.

This clonotype was detected many times. The chain has TRBV24-1 and TRBJ2-1; D not resolved. In germline, CDR1 is KGHDR, CDR2 SFDVKD. Trimming took 9 bases from V and 4 from J, leaving 6 bases between them. The CDR3 contains 11 residues. The CDR3 DNA sequence: TGTGCCACCGGCCAATACAATGAGCAGTTCTTC. Its translation: CATGQYNEQFF.

This chain uses TRBV14 with TRBJ2-1; D is unclear. V lost 4 bases and J 0 bases, leaving 7 bases between the germline ends. Germline V gene lookup returns CDR1 SGHDN and CDR2 FVKESK. The CDR3 runs 14 residues. CDR3 nucleotide sequence: TGTGCCAGCAGCCCCTACAGCTCCTACAATGAGCAGTTCTTC. Protein sequence: CASSPYSSYNEQFF.

The CDR3 coding sequence is TGTGCCAGCAGCGTAGCAGCCTTTTTGAGCAATGAGCAGTTCTTC. Translating gives CASSVAAFLSNEQFF. The chain carries TRBV9 and TRBJ2-1, with D hard to call. The CDR3 extends over 15 amino acids. V was cut by 0 bases and J by 6 bases, with 13 bases left in between. Per germline, CDR1 SGDLS and CDR2 YYNGEE.

There are many counts of this clonotype. The V gene is TRBV20-1, the J gene TRBJ2-7, with D perhaps assigned TRBD1 or TRBD2 (6 bases each). Germline V gene data show CDR1 as DFQATT and CDR2 as SNEGSKA (reference sequence). V was clipped by 6 bases and J by 6 bases, with 15 bases between them. The CDR3 length is 12 residues. The CDR3 region is CSALRGRGEQYF. CDR3 sequence (DNA): TGCAGTGCACTACGGGGGCGTGGCGAGCAGTACTTC.

The chain recombines TRBV24-1 with TRBJ2-1; D call uncertain. Germline lookup yields CDR1 KGHDR and CDR2 SFDVKD. This CDR3 spans 14 amino acids. V was shortened by 1 base and J by 11 bases, with 14 bases between the two germline ends. The CDR3 region has the DNA TGTGCCACCAGTGATTTCCCAAGGGTTTCAAAGCAGTTCTTC. As protein: CATSDFPRVSKQFF.

In this sample, this clonotype turned up many times. The V and J genes are TRBV12-3 or TRBV12-4 and TRBJ2-3; no clear D gene. The CDR3 contains 16 residues. V shed 3 bases and J shed 1 base, with 14 bases lying between them. CDR3 sequence: CASSFSPTSRTDTQYF. The CDR3 DNA reads TGTGCCAGCAGTTTTTCTCCGACCAGCCGCACAGATACGCAGTATTTT.

In this sample, this clonotype turned up once. A much larger clone differs by one base, so this may be a read error. It is unclear where the CDR3 begins or ends on the DNA, so no DNA is shown, and the CDR3 is as TCRdb lists it. This chain joins TRBV10-3 and TRBJ2-5; whether TRBD1, the table's D call, matches the DNA was not checked. CDR1 is ENHRY, CDR2 SYGVKD, per germline. The CDR3 has 15 residues if both end residues are counted. The CDR3 spells CAISVGRGAQETQHF.

V usage is TRBV28 and J usage is TRBJ2-7; 8 bases match TRBD2. Germline V gene data show CDR1 as MDHEN and CDR2 as SYDVKM. V shed 7 bases and J 2 bases; nucleotides not matched to a gene: 7. The CDR3 spans 14 residues. DNA for the CDR3: TGTGCCAGCATCCGGGAGGGGGGGACCTACGAGCAGTACTTC. As protein: CASIREGGTYEQYF.

This clonotype was observed at least ten times. The chain uses TRBV28 and TRBJ1-5, with D hard to call. Trimming pared 4 bases from V and 4 bases from J, leaving 5 bases between. CDR3 length: 12 amino acids. In germline, CDR1 is MDHEN, CDR2 SYDVKM. This chain's CDR3 is CASSSLNQPQHF. The CDR3 nucleotides read TGTGCCAGCAGTTCGCTTAATCAGCCCCAGCATTTT.

This clonotype occurred a few times. The chain has TRBV7-9 and TRBJ1-5, with D unresolved. This CDR3 contains 15 residues. Germline CDR1 is SEHNR and CDR2 is FQNEAQ (reference sequence). Deletions cut 1 base from V and 2 bases from J, with 9 bases between. The CDR3 reads CASSLEGGRNQPQHF. The CDR3, as DNA: TGTGCCAGCAGCTTAGAGGGCGGACGCAATCAGCCCCAGCATTTT.

The rearrangement joins TRBV19 to TRBJ1-2; 8 bases are a match to TRBD1. Germline trimming cut 10 bases from V and 4 bases from J; bases unmatched to any gene: 11. CDR1 and CDR2 from the germline V gene are LNHDA and SQIVND (reference sequence). This CDR3 is 14 amino acids long. The DNA for the CDR3 is TGTGCCAATAACCGTGACAGGGGATTCTATGGCTACACCTTC. It codes for CANNRDRGFYGYTF.

In the case of this clonotype: Compared with germline, one end of the junction differs, possibly owing to a read error. This chain links TRBV25-1 with TRBJ1-2, with D possibly TRBD1 on 5 matching bases. Germline CDR1 MGHDK, CDR2 SYGVNS. CDR3 length: 17 residues. DNA for the CDR3: TGTGCCAGCAGTGAGGTTACAAGGGGCCTAACTAACTATGGCTACACTTTC. This codes for CASSEVTRGLTNYGYTF.

This clonotype occurred many times. V usage is TRBV7-9 and J usage is TRBJ2-7; D is ambiguous. The V gene lost 4 bases and the J gene lost 3 bases, with 22 bases spanning the gap. Germline lookup yields CDR1 SEHNR and CDR2 FQNEAQ (reference sequence). The CDR3 has 17 residues. For the CDR3, the DNA is TGTGCCAGCAGCTCAAAGCCCTCCCAGGAGTCCGGCTACGAGCAGTACTTC. It codes for CASSSKPSQESGYEQYF.